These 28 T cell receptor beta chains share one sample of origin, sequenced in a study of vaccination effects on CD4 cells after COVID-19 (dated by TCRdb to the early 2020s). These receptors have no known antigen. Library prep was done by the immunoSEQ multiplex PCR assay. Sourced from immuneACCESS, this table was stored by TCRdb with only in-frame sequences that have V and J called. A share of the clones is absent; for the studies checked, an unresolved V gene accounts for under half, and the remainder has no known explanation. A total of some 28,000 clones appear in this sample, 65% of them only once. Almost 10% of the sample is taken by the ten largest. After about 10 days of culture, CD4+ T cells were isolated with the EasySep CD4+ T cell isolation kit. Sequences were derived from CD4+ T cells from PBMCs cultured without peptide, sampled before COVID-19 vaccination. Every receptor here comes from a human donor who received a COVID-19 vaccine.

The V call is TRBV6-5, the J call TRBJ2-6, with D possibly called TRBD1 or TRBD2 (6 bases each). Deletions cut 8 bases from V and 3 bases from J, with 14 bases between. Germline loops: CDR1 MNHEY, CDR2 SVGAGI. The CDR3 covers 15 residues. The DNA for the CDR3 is TGTGCCAGCGGGGAACAGGGAGGTGGGGCCAACGTCCTGACTTTC. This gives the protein CASGEQGGGANVLTF.

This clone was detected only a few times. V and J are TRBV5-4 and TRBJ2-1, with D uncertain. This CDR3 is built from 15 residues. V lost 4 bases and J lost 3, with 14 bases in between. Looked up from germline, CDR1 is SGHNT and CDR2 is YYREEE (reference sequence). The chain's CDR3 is CASSVGGGFYNEQFF. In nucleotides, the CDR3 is TGTGCCAGCAGCGTGGGTGGCGGCTTCTACAATGAGCAGTTCTTC.

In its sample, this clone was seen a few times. The CDR3 region has the DNA TGTGCCACCAGCAGAGACCCAAATCCACAGGGTATGAACCAGCCCCAGCATTTT. As protein: CATSRDPNPQGMNQPQHF. The chain has TRBV15 and TRBJ1-5, with D tentatively TRBD1 (6 bases). CDR1 LNHNV and CDR2 YYDKDF come from the germline V gene (reference sequence). The CDR3 loop spans 18 amino acids. Deletions cut 0 bases from V and 7 bases from J, with 22 bases between.

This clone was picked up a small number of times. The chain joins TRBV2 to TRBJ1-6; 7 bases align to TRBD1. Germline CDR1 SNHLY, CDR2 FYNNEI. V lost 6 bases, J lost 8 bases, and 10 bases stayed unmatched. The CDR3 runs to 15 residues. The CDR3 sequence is CASRYDRAMDSPLHF. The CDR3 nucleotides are TGTGCCAGCAGATACGACAGGGCGATGGATTCACCCCTCCACTTT.

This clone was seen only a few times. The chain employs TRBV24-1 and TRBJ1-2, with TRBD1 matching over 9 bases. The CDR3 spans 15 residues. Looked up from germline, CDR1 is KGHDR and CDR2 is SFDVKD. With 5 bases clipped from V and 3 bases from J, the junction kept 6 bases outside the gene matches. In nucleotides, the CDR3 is TGTGCCACCAGTGTTTGGGACAGGGACCACTATGGCTACACCTTC. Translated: CATSVWDRDHYGYTF.

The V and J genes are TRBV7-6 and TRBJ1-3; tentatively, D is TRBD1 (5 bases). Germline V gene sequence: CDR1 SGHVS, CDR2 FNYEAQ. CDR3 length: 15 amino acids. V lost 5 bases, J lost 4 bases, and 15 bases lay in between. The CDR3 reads CASSPGRTLGNTIYF. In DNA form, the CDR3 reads TGTGCCAGCAGCCCGGGCAGGACATTGGGAAACACCATATATTTT.

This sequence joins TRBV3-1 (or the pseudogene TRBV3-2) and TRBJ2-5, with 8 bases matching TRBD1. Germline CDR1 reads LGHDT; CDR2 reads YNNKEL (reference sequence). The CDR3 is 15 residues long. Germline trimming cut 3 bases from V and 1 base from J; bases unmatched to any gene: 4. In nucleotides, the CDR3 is TGTGCCAGCAGCCAGAATACAGGGGGCCAAGAGACCCAGTACTTC. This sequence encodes CASSQNTGGQETQYF.

In DNA form, the CDR3 reads TGTGCCAGCAGCAAGAGCAATGAGCAGTTCTTC. Translated: CASSKSNEQFF. The chain has TRBV7-9 and TRBJ2-1; D call uncertain. Trimming cost V 5 bases and J 6 bases, with 5 bases left between them. The CDR3 totals 11 residues. The germline gives CDR1 SEHNR, CDR2 FQNEAQ (reference sequence). Full variable domain (outside the CDR3, taken from reference TRBV7-9 and TRBJ2-1): DTGVSQNPRHKITKRGQNVTFRCDPISEHNRLYWYRQTLGQGPEFLTYFQNEAQLEKSRLLSDRFSAERPKGSFSTLEIQRTEQGDSAMYLCASSKSNEQFFGPGTRLTVL.

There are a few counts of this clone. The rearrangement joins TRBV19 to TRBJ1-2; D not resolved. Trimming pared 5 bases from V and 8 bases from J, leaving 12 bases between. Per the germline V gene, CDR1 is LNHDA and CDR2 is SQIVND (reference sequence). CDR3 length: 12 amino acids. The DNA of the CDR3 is TGTGCCAGTAGTTTCTCGGGGAGAGGCTACACCTTC. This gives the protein CASSFSGRGYTF.

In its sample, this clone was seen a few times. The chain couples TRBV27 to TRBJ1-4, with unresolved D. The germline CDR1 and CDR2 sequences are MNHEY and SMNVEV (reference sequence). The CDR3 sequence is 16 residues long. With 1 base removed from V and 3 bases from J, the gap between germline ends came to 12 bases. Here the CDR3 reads CASSLYGFGANEKLFF. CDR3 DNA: TGTGCCAGCAGTTTATACGGATTTGGGGCTAATGAAAAACTGTTTTTT.

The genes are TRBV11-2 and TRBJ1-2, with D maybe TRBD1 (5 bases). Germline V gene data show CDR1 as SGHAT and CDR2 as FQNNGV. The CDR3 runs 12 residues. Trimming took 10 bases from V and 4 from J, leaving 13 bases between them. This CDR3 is CATSGGVYGYTF. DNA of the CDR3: TGTGCCACATCAGGAGGGGTCTATGGCTACACCTTC.

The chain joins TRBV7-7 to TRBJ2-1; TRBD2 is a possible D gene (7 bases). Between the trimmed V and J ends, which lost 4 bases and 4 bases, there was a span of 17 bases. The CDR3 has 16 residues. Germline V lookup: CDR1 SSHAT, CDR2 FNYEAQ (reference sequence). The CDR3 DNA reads TGTGCCAGCAGCTCAACGGGGGGCGCGGGGTACAATGAGCAGTTCTTC. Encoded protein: CASSSTGGAGYNEQFF.

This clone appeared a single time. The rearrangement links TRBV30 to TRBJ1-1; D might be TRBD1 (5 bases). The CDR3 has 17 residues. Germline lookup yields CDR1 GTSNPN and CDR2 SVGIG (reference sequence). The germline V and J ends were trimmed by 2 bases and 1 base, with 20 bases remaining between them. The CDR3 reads CAWSIAGWGLQNTEAFF. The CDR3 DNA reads TGTGCCTGGAGTATCGCGGGGTGGGGACTCCAGAACACTGAAGCTTTCTTT.

The CDR3 loop is CASGDAAQETQYF. The CDR3 DNA is TGTGCCAGCGGCGATGCAGCACAAGAGACCCAGTACTTC. The chain has TRBV12-3 or TRBV12-4 and TRBJ2-5; D remains ambiguous. V was clipped by 8 bases and J by 2 bases, with 12 bases between them. This CDR3 region has 13 residues.

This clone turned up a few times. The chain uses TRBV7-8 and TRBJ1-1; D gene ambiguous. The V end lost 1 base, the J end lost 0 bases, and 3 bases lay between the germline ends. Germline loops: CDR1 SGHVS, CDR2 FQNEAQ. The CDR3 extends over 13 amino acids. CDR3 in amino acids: CASSLEVNTEAFF. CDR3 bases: TGTGCCAGCAGCTTAGAGGTGAACACTGAAGCTTTCTTT.

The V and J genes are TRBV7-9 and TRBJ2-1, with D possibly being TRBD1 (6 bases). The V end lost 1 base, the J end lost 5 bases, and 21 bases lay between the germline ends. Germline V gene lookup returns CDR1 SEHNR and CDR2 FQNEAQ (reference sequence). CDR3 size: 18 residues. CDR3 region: CASSLGGGRGPFNNEQFF. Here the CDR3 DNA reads TGTGCCAGCAGCTTAGGTGGGGGCAGAGGGCCTTTTAACAATGAGCAGTTCTTC.

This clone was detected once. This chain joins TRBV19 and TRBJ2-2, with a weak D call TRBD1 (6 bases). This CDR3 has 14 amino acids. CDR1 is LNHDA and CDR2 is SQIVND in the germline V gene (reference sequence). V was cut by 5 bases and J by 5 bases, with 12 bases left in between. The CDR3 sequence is CASSGTLFTGELFF. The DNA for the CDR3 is TGTGCCAGTAGTGGGACACTTTTTACCGGGGAGCTGTTTTTT.

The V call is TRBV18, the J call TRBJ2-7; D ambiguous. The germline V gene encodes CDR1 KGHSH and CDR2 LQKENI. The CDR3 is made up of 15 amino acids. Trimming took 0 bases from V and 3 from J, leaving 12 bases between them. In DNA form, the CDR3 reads TGTGCCAGCTCACCACCGATGGCTGCTGACTACGAGCAGTACTTC. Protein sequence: CASSPPMAADYEQYF.

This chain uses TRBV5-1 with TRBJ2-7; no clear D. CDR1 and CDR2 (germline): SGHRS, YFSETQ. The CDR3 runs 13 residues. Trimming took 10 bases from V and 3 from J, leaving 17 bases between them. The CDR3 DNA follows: TGCGCCTCTAGGGCGGAAGTACGCTACGAGCAGTACTTC. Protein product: CASRAEVRYEQYF.

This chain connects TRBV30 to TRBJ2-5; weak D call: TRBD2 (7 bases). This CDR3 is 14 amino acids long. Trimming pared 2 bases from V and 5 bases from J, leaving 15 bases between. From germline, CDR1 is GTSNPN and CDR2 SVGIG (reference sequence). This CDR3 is CAWSNSGGGETQYF. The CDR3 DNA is TGTGCCTGGAGTAACTCGGGGGGCGGGGAGACCCAGTACTTC.

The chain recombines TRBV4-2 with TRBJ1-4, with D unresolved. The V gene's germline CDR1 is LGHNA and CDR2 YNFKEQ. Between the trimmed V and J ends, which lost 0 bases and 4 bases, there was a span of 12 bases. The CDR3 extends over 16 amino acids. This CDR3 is CASSQENNKRNEKLFF. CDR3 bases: TGTGCCAGCAGCCAAGAGAATAACAAACGTAATGAAAAACTGTTTTTT.

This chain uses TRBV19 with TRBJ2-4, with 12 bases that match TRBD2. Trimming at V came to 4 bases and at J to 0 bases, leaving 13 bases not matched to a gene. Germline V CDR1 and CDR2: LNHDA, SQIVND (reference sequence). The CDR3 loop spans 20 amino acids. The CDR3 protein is CASSTRLAGDQVSAKNIQYF. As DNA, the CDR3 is TGTGCCAGTAGTACCCGACTAGCGGGAGATCAGGTGTCAGCCAAAAACATTCAGTACTTC.

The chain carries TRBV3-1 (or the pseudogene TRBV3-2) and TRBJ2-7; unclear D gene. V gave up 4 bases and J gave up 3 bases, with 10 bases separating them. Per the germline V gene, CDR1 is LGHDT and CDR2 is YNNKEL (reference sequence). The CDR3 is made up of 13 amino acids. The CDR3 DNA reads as TGTGCCAGCAGCCCGCGCAGGAACTACGAGCAGTACTTC. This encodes CASSPRRNYEQYF.

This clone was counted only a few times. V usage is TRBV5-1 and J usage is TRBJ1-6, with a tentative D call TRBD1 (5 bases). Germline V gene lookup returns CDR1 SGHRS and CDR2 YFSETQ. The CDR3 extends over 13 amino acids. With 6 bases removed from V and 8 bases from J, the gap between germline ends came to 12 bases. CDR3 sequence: CASKVRADSPLHF. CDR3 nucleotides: TGCGCCAGCAAGGTCAGGGCGGATTCACCCCTCCACTTT.

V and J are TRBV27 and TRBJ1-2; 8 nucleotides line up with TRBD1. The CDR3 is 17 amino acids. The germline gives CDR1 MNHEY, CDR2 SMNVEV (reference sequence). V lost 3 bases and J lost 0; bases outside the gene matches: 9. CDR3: CASSFQGAGYANYGYTF. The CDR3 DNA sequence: TGTGCCAGCAGTTTCCAGGGGGCCGGATATGCTAACTATGGCTACACCTTC.

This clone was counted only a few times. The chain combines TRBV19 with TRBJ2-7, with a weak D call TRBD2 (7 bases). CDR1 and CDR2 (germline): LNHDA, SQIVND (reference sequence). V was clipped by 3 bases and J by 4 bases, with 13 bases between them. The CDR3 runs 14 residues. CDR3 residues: CASSIPGGEYEQYF. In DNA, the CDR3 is TGTGCCAGTAGTATTCCGGGGGGCGAATACGAGCAGTACTTC.

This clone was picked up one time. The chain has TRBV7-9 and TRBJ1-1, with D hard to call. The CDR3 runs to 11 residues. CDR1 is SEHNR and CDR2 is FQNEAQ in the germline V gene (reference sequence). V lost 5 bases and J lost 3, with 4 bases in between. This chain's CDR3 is CASSTYTEAFF. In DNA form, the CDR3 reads TGTGCCAGCAGCACTTACACTGAAGCTTTCTTT.

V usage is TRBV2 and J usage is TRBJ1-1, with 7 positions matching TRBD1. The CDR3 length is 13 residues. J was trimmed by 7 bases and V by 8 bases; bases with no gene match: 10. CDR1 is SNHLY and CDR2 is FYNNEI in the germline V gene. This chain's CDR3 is CASAGLGGYEAFF. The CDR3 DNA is TGTGCCAGCGCAGGTCTAGGGGGCTATGAAGCTTTCTTT.